This record concerns one T cell receptor beta chain sequence. Its antigen is still unknown. The entry originates in a study of T cell responses to AZD1222 COVID-19 vaccine. The method was immunoSEQ multiplex PCR; TCRdb's version includes in-frame clones alone and lacks a portion of them. The sample lists 80,000 to 90,000 clones, 90% seen once, with around 3% in the top ten. Study-wide results and limits: Repertoires were collected only later (after the peak T cell response had occurred).

This sample comprised peripheral blood, obtained on day 0 of AZD1222 vaccination. The TCR was taken from an adult in good health.

The CDR3 here is CASSYPGGTEAFF. The DNA for the CDR3 is TGTGCCAGCAGTTACCCGGGGGGGACTGAAGCTTTCTTT. The chain combines TRBV6-5 with TRBJ1-1; perhaps TRBD1 as D (5 bases). Germline values: CDR1 MNHEY, CDR2 SVGAGI. V was trimmed by 2 bases and J by 5 bases, leaving 9 bases between them. This CDR3 has 13 amino acids.